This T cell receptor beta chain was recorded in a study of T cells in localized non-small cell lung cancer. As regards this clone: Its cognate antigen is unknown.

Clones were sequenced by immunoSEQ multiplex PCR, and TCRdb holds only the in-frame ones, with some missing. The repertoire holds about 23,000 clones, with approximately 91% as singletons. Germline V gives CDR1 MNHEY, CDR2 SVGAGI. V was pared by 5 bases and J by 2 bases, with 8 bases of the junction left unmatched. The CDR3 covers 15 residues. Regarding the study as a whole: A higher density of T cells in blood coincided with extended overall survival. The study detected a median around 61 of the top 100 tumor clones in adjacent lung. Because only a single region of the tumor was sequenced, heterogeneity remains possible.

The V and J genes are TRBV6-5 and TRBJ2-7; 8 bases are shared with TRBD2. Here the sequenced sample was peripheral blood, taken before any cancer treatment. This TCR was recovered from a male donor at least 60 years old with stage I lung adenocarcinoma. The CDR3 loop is CASSLRGSGTYEQYF. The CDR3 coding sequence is TGTGCCAGCAGTCTCCGGGGTAGCGGGACCTACGAGCAGTACTTC.